Presented here are 29 T cell receptor beta chains from one specimen sequenced in a study of B cell selection in AIRE deficiency. TCRdb's copy holds only in-frame clones and misses some; the assay was immunoSEQ multiplex PCR. The sample carries about 18,000 clones, more than 85% recorded once. The regulatory T cell sort gate was CD4+CD25hiCD127low/negative. Sequencing input: CD4+CD25+ Tregs sorted from PBMCs. The receptors come from a human donor in good health.

This chain uses TRBV28 with TRBJ2-5; 8 positions agree with TRBD2. CDR3 length: 13 residues. The V gene end was trimmed by 3 bases and the J gene end by 7 bases; junction bases not matched to a gene: 4. Germline V gene sequence: CDR1 MDHEN, CDR2 SYDVKM. In DNA, the CDR3 is TGTGCCAGCAGTTTCGGGGGGGGGCGGACCCAGTACTTC. Translating gives CASSFGGGRTQYF.

The CDR3 DNA is TGTGCCACTAAGAACAGGGTGATGGGTGAAAAACTGTTTTTT. This gives the protein CATKNRVMGEKLFF. The chain recombines TRBV19 with TRBJ1-4; a possible D gene is TRBD1 (6 bases). Germline CDR1 is LNHDA and CDR2 is SQIVND (reference sequence). Trimming cost V 10 bases and J 7 bases, with 19 bases left between them. The CDR3 has 14 residues.

The chain employs TRBV7-9 and TRBJ2-7; TRBD1 aligns across 8 bases. J lost 5 bases, V lost 3 bases, and 12 bases had no gene match. Germline lookup yields CDR1 SEHNR and CDR2 FQNEAQ (reference sequence). This CDR3 is built from 16 residues. The CDR3 protein is CASSFSGNRGNHEQYF. In DNA, the CDR3 is TGTGCCAGCAGCTTCAGTGGCAACAGGGGGAACCACGAGCAGTACTTC.

This chain joins TRBV5-1 and TRBJ2-3, with 8 bases lining up with TRBD2. J gave up 0 bases and V 4 bases, and 1 base lay outside the gene matches. This CDR3 is built from 14 residues. The germline gives CDR1 SGHRS, CDR2 YFSETQ. CDR3 sequence: CASSRLASTDTQYF. CDR3 bases: TGCGCCAGCAGCAGACTAGCGAGCACAGATACGCAGTATTTT.

V and J are TRBV5-1 and TRBJ1-2, with D perhaps matching TRBD1 (5 bases). Germline-derived CDR1 and CDR2 are SGHRS and YFSETQ. V was pared by 4 bases and J by 4 bases, with 20 bases between. The CDR3 spans 16 residues. This chain's CDR3 is CASSPRLERRAYGYTF. CDR3 DNA sequence: TGCGCCAGCAGCCCACGATTAGAACGCAGGGCCTATGGCTACACCTTC. The variable domain in full, completed from reference TRBV5-1 and TRBJ1-2, reads KAGVTQTPRYLIKTRGQQVTLSCSPISGHRSVSWYQQTPGQGLQFLFEYFSETQRNKGNFPGRFSGRQFSNSRSEMNVSTLELGDSALYLCASSPRLERRAYGYTFGSGTRLTVV.

This chain joins TRBV18 and TRBJ2-3; 12 bases agree with TRBD2. Germline V gene sequence: CDR1 KGHSH, CDR2 LQKENI. J gave up 3 bases and V 3 bases, and 10 bases lay outside the gene matches. The CDR3 is made up of 18 amino acids. The CDR3 DNA reads TGTGCCAGCTCACCGAAAACACTAGCGGGAGGAGGTACAGATACGCAGTATTTT. This codes for CASSPKTLAGGGTDTQYF.

DNA of the CDR3: TGTGCCAGCAGTTACGACAGCTACGAGCAGTACTTC. It is translated as CASSYDSYEQYF. The chain combines TRBV6-5 with TRBJ2-7; tentatively, D is TRBD1 (5 bases). Germline CDR1 MNHEY, CDR2 SVGAGI. The ends were cut back, 2 bases at V and 3 bases at J, with 5 bases in the middle. CDR3 length: 12 residues.

The CDR3 region has the DNA TGTGCCAGCAGCGTAAGGGATGCTGGAAACACCATATATTTT. Protein: CASSVRDAGNTIYF. The chain uses TRBV9 and TRBJ1-3; no clear D gene. Germline V gene sequence: CDR1 SGDLS, CDR2 YYNGEE. With 1 base removed from V and 2 bases from J, the gap between germline ends came to 7 bases. The CDR3 has 14 residues.

V usage is TRBV7-9 and J usage is TRBJ2-7, with D possibly called TRBD1 or TRBD2 (5 bases each). This CDR3 spans 15 amino acids. Germline V gene data show CDR1 as SEHNR and CDR2 as FQNEAQ (reference sequence). V lost 2 bases, J lost 1 base, and 12 bases lay in between. The CDR3: CASSLWDVRSYEQYF. The CDR3 DNA reads TGTGCCAGCAGCTTATGGGACGTCCGATCCTACGAGCAGTACTTC.

Regarding this clone: Other DNA sequences within the sample encode an identical CDR3. This chain joins TRBV25-1 and TRBJ1-3, with D hard to call. Deletions cut 9 bases from V and 3 bases from J, with 18 bases between. Germline V gene sequence: CDR1 MGHDK, CDR2 SYGVNS. The CDR3 has 15 amino acids. CDR3 nucleotides: TGTGCCAGTTGCAGTAGAGGGATTGATGGAAACACCATATATTTT. It specifies CASCSRGIDGNTIYF.

V and J are TRBV11-2 and TRBJ2-7, with 9 bases identical to TRBD2. The CDR3 runs 13 residues. J gave up 5 bases and V 4 bases, and 3 bases lay outside the gene matches. Germline CDR1 is SGHAT and CDR2 is FQNNGV. This CDR3 reads CASSSGLANEQYF. The CDR3 DNA reads TGTGCCAGCAGCTCGGGACTAGCAAACGAGCAGTACTTC.

V usage is TRBV19 and J usage is TRBJ1-5; tentative D call: TRBD1 (5 bases). V was pared by 7 bases and J by 4 bases, with 11 bases between. The germline gives CDR1 LNHDA, CDR2 SQIVND (reference sequence). The CDR3 sequence is 13 residues long. The CDR3 DNA reads as TGTGCCAGTACGTGGGGGGGGAATCAGCCCCAGCATTTT. Residues: CASTWGGNQPQHF.

This clone showed up just once. This chain joins TRBV21-1 and TRBJ2-7. TRBV21-1 corresponds to a pseudogene. The CDR3 sequence is 14 residues long. CDR3 amino acids: CASSVDRDYYEQYF. The CDR3 coding sequence is TGTGCCAGCAGCGTCGACAGGGACTACTACGAGCAGTACTTC.

The V gene is TRBV5-1, the J gene TRBJ2-1; 9 nucleotides line up with TRBD1. This CDR3 is 15 amino acids long. The ends lost 3 bases at V and 1 base at J; junction bases unmatched: 2. Germline V gene data show CDR1 as SGHRS and CDR2 as YFSETQ. CDR3 loop: CASSSTGGSYNEQFF. The DNA for the CDR3 is TGCGCCAGCAGCTCGACAGGGGGTTCCTACAATGAGCAGTTCTTC.

The chain couples TRBV21-1 to TRBJ1-5. TRBV21-1 is an annotated pseudogene. The CDR3 contains 12 residues. Written as DNA, the CDR3 is TGTGCCAGCAGCACGAGAAATCAGCCCCAGCATTTT. Its translation is CASSTRNQPQHF.

The chain carries TRBV28 and TRBJ1-2; no reliable D call. CDR1 is MDHEN and CDR2 is SYDVKM in the germline V gene. The CDR3 length is 12 residues. The V end lost 1 base, the J end lost 5 bases, and 5 bases lay between the germline ends. CDR3 nucleotide sequence: TGTGCCAGCAGTTTATCGGGGTATGGCTACACCTTC. Its translation: CASSLSGYGYTF.

V usage is TRBV4-1 and J usage is TRBJ2-1; 7 bases line up with TRBD1. The CDR3 loop spans 16 amino acids. From germline, CDR1 is MGHRA and CDR2 YSYEKL. The junction had 12 bases not matched to a gene; V was cut back by 8 bases and J by 2 bases. Written as DNA, the CDR3 is TGCGCCAGCGACCCGACAGGGATGTCAACCTACAATGAGCAGTTCTTC. Its protein is CASDPTGMSTYNEQFF.

The V gene is TRBV6-6, the J gene TRBJ1-4; D is uncertain. Trimming took 2 bases from V and 8 from J, leaving 9 bases between them. The CDR3 has 13 residues. Germline CDR1 is MNHNY and CDR2 is SVGAGI (reference sequence). This CDR3 is CASSYGQPEKLFF. The CDR3, as DNA: TGTGCCAGCAGTTACGGGCAGCCAGAAAAACTGTTTTTT.

This clone came up once. V and J are TRBV30 and TRBJ1-5, with D possibly being TRBD1 (6 bases). The V end was cut by 2 bases, the J end by 3 bases, with 14 bases between. Germline V CDR1 and CDR2: GTSNPN, SVGIG (reference sequence). The CDR3 consists of 15 residues. The CDR3 DNA sequence: TGTGCCTGGAGTCCCCCACTGGGGGCCAATCAGCCCCAGCATTTT. Translating it yields CAWSPPLGANQPQHF.

This chain links TRBV5-4 with TRBJ2-2; possible D gene TRBD1, 6 bases. The CDR3 length is 14 residues. Looked up from germline, CDR1 is SGHNT and CDR2 is YYREEE (reference sequence). Trimming removed 7 bases at V and 6 bases at J, with 16 bases between. The CDR3 protein is CASGKMDRPGELFF. The CDR3 DNA reads as TGTGCCAGCGGGAAAATGGACAGACCCGGGGAGCTGTTTTTT. Looking up the rest from reference TRBV5-4 and TRBJ2-2 gives the full variable domain: ETGVTQSPTHLIKTRGQQVTLRCSSQSGHNTVSWYQQALGQGPQFIFQYYREEENGRGNFPPRFSGLQFPNYSSELNVNALELDDSALYLCASGKMDRPGELFFGEGSRLTVL.

The CDR3 DNA reads TGTGCCAGCAGGTCTCGGAATGCGGATACGCAGTATTTT. Translating it yields CASRSRNADTQYF. V usage is TRBV11-1 and J usage is TRBJ2-3; no reliable D call. The V end lost 6 bases, the J end lost 6 bases, and 13 bases lay between the germline ends. CDR1 and CDR2 (germline): SGHAT, FQDESV (reference sequence). This CDR3 comprises 13 residues.

The chain has TRBV7-9 and TRBJ2-3; 8 nucleotides align to TRBD1. V was clipped by 8 bases and J by 0 bases; unmatched bases: 1. Germline V gene lookup returns CDR1 SEHNR and CDR2 FQNEAQ (reference sequence). The CDR3 covers 13 residues. The CDR3 here is CASGQGSTDTQYF. The CDR3 DNA sequence: TGTGCCAGCGGACAGGGCAGCACAGATACGCAGTATTTT.

The rearrangement uses TRBV5-3 and TRBJ2-5; tentatively, D is TRBD1 (5 bases). TRBV5-3 is assigned to the ORF class and has an uncertain function. CDR3 length equals 14 residues. Trimming took 8 bases from V and 1 from J, leaving 15 bases between them. CDR3 sequence: CASSQGLSQETQYF. The CDR3 region has the DNA TGTGCCAGCAGCCAGGGCCTCTCCCAAGAGACCCAGTACTTC.

V is TRBV7-9 and J is TRBJ2-5, with 7 bases identical to TRBD2. The CDR3 covers 17 residues. Germline values: CDR1 SEHNR, CDR2 FQNEAQ (reference sequence). The V and J ends lost 1 base and 5 bases, in that order; junction bases with no gene match: 13. DNA for the CDR3: TGTGCCAGCAGCTTAGTACGTCTGGGGAGGGCCGGGGAGACCCAGTACTTC. Its translation is CASSLVRLGRAGETQYF.

V and J are TRBV18 and TRBJ2-5; D is unclear. Germline V lookup: CDR1 KGHSH, CDR2 LQKENI. Between the trimmed V and J ends, which lost 9 bases and 1 base, there was a span of 9 bases. The CDR3 has 12 residues. CDR3 sequence reads: CASLGPQETQYF. As DNA, the CDR3 is TGTGCCAGTCTCGGGCCCCAAGAGACCCAGTACTTC.

This chain uses TRBV2 with TRBJ1-2; TRBD1 is a possible D gene (5 bases). The germline V gene encodes CDR1 SNHLY and CDR2 FYNNEI. Trimming cost V 4 bases and J 8 bases, with 23 bases left between them. The CDR3 length is 16 residues. DNA of the CDR3: TGTGCCAGCAGTGTAGTTGGGGGTCTGGCGGCGGGAGGCTACACCTTC. Protein sequence: CASSVVGGLAAGGYTF.

CDR3: CASGEWQDEQYF. In DNA, the CDR3 is TGTGCCAGCGGTGAGTGGCAGGACGAGCAGTACTTC. The V gene is TRBV6-6, the J gene TRBJ2-7; no clear D. This CDR3 region has 12 residues. The V gene's germline CDR1 is MNHNY and CDR2 SVGAGI (reference sequence). V was trimmed by 8 bases and J by 5 bases, leaving 13 bases between them.

The chain is built from TRBV2 and TRBJ1-5; TRBD1 agrees at 8 bases. The V and J ends lost 6 bases and 9 bases, in that order; junction bases with no gene match: 7. The CDR3 totals 13 residues. Germline CDR1 reads SNHLY; CDR2 reads FYNNEI. CDR3 nucleotides: TGTGCCAGCAGCCGACAGGGGAGATTGCCCCAGCATTTT. It yields the protein CASSRQGRLPQHF.

The V gene is TRBV4-1, the J gene TRBJ1-1; possibly TRBD1 for D (5 bases). V shed 0 bases and J shed 3 bases, with 14 bases lying between them. Germline lookup yields CDR1 MGHRA and CDR2 YSYEKL. This CDR3 spans 16 amino acids. The CDR3 loop is CASSQDSGGWDTEAFF. CDR3 nucleotide sequence: TGCGCCAGCAGCCAAGATTCTGGGGGGTGGGACACTGAAGCTTTCTTT.